The clone carrying this T cell receptor beta chain was picked up one time. Its antigen is not identified. The same CDR3 arises from other DNA sequences in this sample as well. The sample originates from a study of shared clonotypes between healthy human individuals. The naive CD8 population came from CD45RO-negative cells selected for CCR7, without terminally differentiated effector memory CD45RA+ cells. Deep was the level used in running the assay. When replicate PCRs were run on sorted subsets, they used around 200 ng DNA, some 29,000 T cell genomes. In the original processing: Junction-only sequences without quality scores came from ImmunoSEQ, so filtering differed. Clones were read by immunoSEQ multiplex PCR, and TCRdb kept only the in-frame ones, dropping some. V and J calls and clone size are given by that table; D and trimming were obtained from the DNA. The sample shows about 2.1 million clones, roughly 95% of them seen only once.

CDR3 length: 16 amino acids. The V gene end was trimmed by 5 bases and the J gene end by 4 bases; junction bases not matched to a gene: 5. Germline V gene sequence: CDR1 MNHEY, CDR2 SMNVEV (reference sequence). Study-wide findings and caveats: Estimated richness values were generally larger in naive subsets than in memory subsets.

The sequenced material came from naive CD8+ T cells from PBMCs. This sequence joins TRBV27 and TRBJ2-1; 13 bases align to TRBD2. The TCR sequence derives from a man aged 18-30 years in good health. Some clones in this sample may be carry-over from other donors' samples. The CDR3 protein is CASSARLAGGYNEQFF. The CDR3 region has the DNA TGTGCCAGCAGTGCCAGACTAGCGGGGGGTTACAATGAGCAGTTCTTC.